The source of this TCR beta chain is a study of blood T cell repertoires in COVID-19 (dated by TCRdb to the early 2020s). With regard to the full study: The collaborator samples originated in the United States, Italy and Spain and spanned the acute and convalescent phases of COVID-19. The prospective study material was composed of cDNA or gDNA derived from T cells, B-cell-depleted T cells, or PBMCs. Samples came from the ongoing ImmuneRACE study (first 160 participants) plus 1,254 subjects from 6 global collaborators. The sample metadata nearly always contained a de-identified subject ID, COVID-19 status, age in years and sex. The repertoires were released in a freely available public database meant as a resource for research on the immune response to SARS-CoV-2. The dataset comprised deeply sampled blood TCRbeta repertoires from subjects exposed to, actively infected with, or recovered from COVID-19. HLA class I and class II types, where available, came from metadata supplied by the sample provider rather than from assay-based typing.

Collaborating institutions collected whole blood in K2EDTA tubes following their own protocols. For TCRbeta analysis, collaborator samples were shipped as frozen whole blood, as isolated PBMCs, or as DNA extracted from either sample type. General conclusions and limits of the study: How much clinical and demographic metadata was included differed by source and by participant, and the metadata was provided uncurated.

The immunoSEQ Assay, a bias-controlled multiplex PCR, was used to amplify TCRbeta CDR3 regions from genomic DNA. The original methods were these. Nucleated cell counts per sample were estimated from amplification of reference gene primers within the assay. Sequence reads were collapsed and filtered to measure the absolute abundance of every unique TCRbeta CDR3 rearrangement. For each sample, productive Simpson clonality was calculated as the square root of Simpson's diversity index over productive rearrangements. In TCRdb, the immuneACCESS table is reduced to in-frame sequences with V and J assigned. These tables do not hold every clone; where another copy was compared, an unresolved V gene accounts for under half, and the others remain unexplained. That table supplies the V and J calls and clone size; D and trimming were determined from the DNA. In all, the sample holds about 300,000 clones, and nearly 90% of those were seen once. The ten largest clones capture less than 10% of the sample.

Spanning cysteine to phenylalanine, the CDR3 consists of 14 amino acids. Only the CDR3 portion is preserved as DNA: 42 bases, with reading frame beginning at the first base. The CDR1 and CDR2 encoded by the germline V gene are LGHNA and YSLEER. The V end loses 4 bases and the J end loses 5 bases, and a stretch of 12 bases separates them. A word on this clone: Its antigen has not been determined. Within one base of it there is no much larger clone, and no base qualities were kept.

This sequence originates from a man younger than 35 with active or convalescent COVID-19. The chain is assembled from TRBV4-3 and TRBJ2-1; perhaps TRBD2 is the D gene, with 6 bases matching. Sequenced: peripheral blood. The CDR3 amino acid sequence is: CASSPRELNNEQFF. The DNA sequence is as follows: TGCGCCAGCAGCCCGCGGGAATTAAACAATGAGCAGTTCTTC.